The clone carrying this T cell receptor delta chain was detected a few times. For this DNA, TCRdb reports the protein of a much larger clone, which diverges at residue 13, most likely from a read error; the protein presented here is translated directly from the DNA. The CDR3 contains 20 residues. Germline CDR1 GEAIGNYY, CDR2 EKD. TCRdb re-called the RT-PCR reads through CATT. The table lists about 1,000 delta-chain clones, 3.8% of them singletons, with roughly 51% in the top ten. These data come from a study of gamma-delta T cells after stem cell transplantation. Sequenced material: gamma-delta T cells. The J gene is TRDJ3, the V gene TRDV2; the match to TRDD3 covers 9 bases. This clonotype was sampled from a human donor. It is not recorded whose cells these are; they may come from a transplant donor. The CDR3 reads CACDTAVLGDGSCDTRQMFF. CDR3 DNA sequence: TGTGCCTGTGACACAGCCGTACTGGGGGACGGCTCCTGTGACACCCGACAGATGTTTTTC.